Listed below are T cell receptor beta chains from one sample, sequenced in a study of Ad26.COV2.S vaccination and SARS-CoV-2 variants. TCRdb's copy holds only in-frame clones and misses some; the assay was immunoSEQ multiplex PCR. The sample shows roughly 420,000 clones, 75% to 90% of them seen only once. Sequences were derived from peripheral blood, sampled in a trial of Ad26.COV2.S vaccine versus placebo. The receptors derive from a person between 18 and 65 years old who received the Ad26.COV2.S COVID-19 vaccine or a placebo. The CDR3 runs from the conserved cysteine through the conserved F or W. The order of the fields is clone size, J gene, V gene, D gene, CDR3 protein, CDR3 DNA. The D gene is left open where the match is weak. A row's size may be missing; if present it is once, few, many or a size class.

clone_size: NA; j_call: TRBJ2-3; v_call: TRBV7-3; d_call: NA; cdr3_aa: CASSLTFPDTQYF; cdr3_nt: TGTGCCAGCAGCTTAACGTTCCCAGATACGCAGTATTTT
clone_size: NA; j_call: TRBJ2-1; v_call: TRBV11-3; d_call: TRBD2; cdr3_aa: CASSGPVLAGGAHEQFF; cdr3_nt: TGTGCCAGCAGCGGCCCGGTACTAGCGGGGGGGGCCCATGAGCAGTTCTTC
clone_size: NA; j_call: TRBJ2-5; v_call: TRBV3-1/TRBV3-2; d_call: NA; cdr3_aa: CASSQDFQETQYF; cdr3_nt: TGTGCCAGCAGCCAGGACTTTCAAGAGACCCAGTACTTC
clone_size: once; j_call: TRBJ2-2; v_call: TRBV10-3; d_call: NA; cdr3_aa: CATGGADSNTGELFF; cdr3_nt: TGTGCCACCGGGGGCGCGGACAGTAACACCGGGGAGCTGTTTTTT
clone_size: once; j_call: TRBJ1-2; v_call: TRBV7-8; d_call: TRBD1; cdr3_aa: CASSLGRDRDWGYTF; cdr3_nt: TGTGCCAGCAGCTTAGGCCGAGACAGGGATTGGGGCTACACCTTC
clone_size: NA; j_call: TRBJ2-1; v_call: TRBV4-2; d_call: NA; cdr3_aa: CASSRSRDRGDEQFF; cdr3_nt: TGTGCCAGCAGCCGTTCTAGGGACCGGGGCGATGAGCAGTTCTTC
clone_size: few; j_call: TRBJ1-5; v_call: TRBV7-9; d_call: NA; cdr3_aa: CASSHDSEWGPQHF; cdr3_nt: TGTGCCAGCAGTCACGACAGCGAATGGGGGCCCCAGCATTTT
clone_size: NA; j_call: TRBJ1-3; v_call: TRBV9; d_call: NA; cdr3_aa: CASKRDLERNTIYF; cdr3_nt: TGTGCCAGCAAGCGGGACCTGGAAAGAAACACCATATATTTT
clone_size: NA; j_call: TRBJ1-2; v_call: TRBV28; d_call: TRBD1; cdr3_aa: CASRIPGQGGYGYTF; cdr3_nt: TGTGCCAGCAGAATCCCGGGACAGGGGGGCTATGGCTACACCTTC
clone_size: NA; j_call: TRBJ2-1; v_call: TRBV7-2; d_call: TRBD2; cdr3_aa: CASSFAGVDNEQFF; cdr3_nt: TGTGCCAGCAGCTTCGCGGGGGTCGACAATGAGCAGTTCTTC
clone_size: once; j_call: TRBJ1-3; v_call: TRBV6-5; d_call: NA; cdr3_aa: CASSYVAGTGNTIYF; cdr3_nt: TGTGCCAGCAGTTACGTGGCGGGAACTGGAAACACCATATATTTT
clone_size: NA; j_call: TRBJ1-4; v_call: TRBV4-3; d_call: TRBD1; cdr3_aa: CASSQDPTGGRTNEKLFF; cdr3_nt: TGCGCCAGCAGCCAAGACCCCACAGGGGGCAGGACTAATGAAAAACTGTTTTTT
clone_size: NA; j_call: TRBJ1-1; v_call: TRBV9; d_call: NA; cdr3_aa: CASGTGLNTEAFF; cdr3_nt: TGTGCCAGCGGCACCGGGCTGAACACTGAAGCTTTCTTT
clone_size: NA; j_call: TRBJ1-1; v_call: TRBV19; d_call: NA; cdr3_aa: CASSNLALNTEAFF; cdr3_nt: TGTGCCAGTAGTAATCTCGCGCTGAACACTGAAGCTTTCTTT
clone_size: NA; j_call: TRBJ2-3; v_call: TRBV3-1/TRBV3-2; d_call: NA; cdr3_aa: CASTHRATDTQYF; cdr3_nt: TGTGCCAGTACCCATCGGGCCACAGATACGCAGTATTTT
clone_size: NA; j_call: TRBJ2-5; v_call: TRBV19; d_call: TRBD2; cdr3_aa: CASSRAGTSGMGTQYF; cdr3_nt: TGTGCCAGTTCCCGCGCCGGGACTAGCGGGATGGGGACCCAGTACTTC
clone_size: NA; j_call: TRBJ2-5; v_call: TRBV25-1; d_call: NA; cdr3_aa: CASSELNSGWETQYF; cdr3_nt: TGTGCCAGCAGTGAATTGAACAGTGGGTGGGAGACCCAGTACTTC
clone_size: NA; j_call: TRBJ2-5; v_call: TRBV24-1; d_call: NA; cdr3_aa: CATSDPRVQETQYF; cdr3_nt: TGTGCCACCAGTGATCCCCGGGTTCAAGAGACCCAGTACTTC
clone_size: NA; j_call: TRBJ2-1; v_call: TRBV6-5; d_call: TRBD2; cdr3_aa: CASSIAGKQFF; cdr3_nt: TGTGCCAGCAGTATAGCGGGAAAGCAGTTCTTC
clone_size: NA; j_call: TRBJ1-1; v_call: TRBV2; d_call: NA; cdr3_aa: CASSDDTVNTEAFF; cdr3_nt: TGTGCCAGCAGCGATGACACGGTGAACACTGAAGCTTTCTTT
clone_size: NA; j_call: TRBJ2-1; v_call: TRBV6-6; d_call: NA; cdr3_aa: CASSPDRMYNEQFF; cdr3_nt: TGTGCCAGCAGCCCCGACAGGATGTACAATGAGCAGTTCTTC
clone_size: NA; j_call: TRBJ2-5; v_call: TRBV9; d_call: TRBD1; cdr3_aa: CASSRVDRGLQETQYF; cdr3_nt: TGTGCCAGCAGCCGCGTGGACAGGGGGCTTCAAGAGACCCAGTACTTC
clone_size: NA; j_call: TRBJ1-3; v_call: TRBV5-4; d_call: NA; cdr3_aa: CASSSKTGLSGNTIYF; cdr3_nt: TGTGCCAGCAGCTCAAAGACAGGACTCTCTGGAAACACCATATATTTT
clone_size: NA; j_call: TRBJ1-1; v_call: TRBV29-1; d_call: TRBD1; cdr3_aa: CSVEAGQGKAFF; cdr3_nt: TGCAGCGTTGAAGCGGGACAGGGAAAAGCTTTCTTT
clone_size: NA; j_call: TRBJ1-6; v_call: TRBV5-1; d_call: TRBD1; cdr3_aa: CASSLGAGGRYSPLHF; cdr3_nt: TGCGCCAGCAGCTTGGGGGCAGGGGGAAGATATTCACCCCTCCACTTT